The T cell receptor (beta chain) described here comes from a study of vaccination and CD4 T cells after COVID-19. Study-wide background: Overlapping spike peptides of SARS-CoV-2, HCoV-NL63, HCoV-OC43 and HCoV-229E were used, and cells were stimulated with them. Findings of the study overall: Convalescent patients studied were relatively few, and early post-infection timepoints were absent.

As for treatment: roughly 11-day PBMC culture with coronavirus spike peptide pools or control peptides (ViraFEST assay). An unexposed donor provided the CD4+ T cells, which were collected before the COVID-19 pandemic (2011-2018). When enough cells were available, unexposed-donor CD4+ T cells were probed with SARS-CoV-2 S/N and four cold-coronavirus spikes. Cultured CD4+ T cells had their DNA profiled by the Oncomine TCR Beta short-read assay. Genomic DNA was taken out of cultured CD4+ T cells by extraction. TCRdb re-derived calls from the PCR reads in MiXCR, one entry per CDR3 protein. The data show approximately 9,000 distinct CDR3 sequences, with around 35% seen just once and under 25% held by the top ten. The germline V gene encodes CDR1 DFQATT and CDR2 SNEGSKA (reference sequence). V lost 6 bases and J lost 1; bases outside the gene matches: 3. The CDR3 has 13 residues. In the case of this clonotype: Its cognate antigen is unknown.

The TCR sequence derives from a human donor in good health. This sequence joins TRBV20-1 and TRBJ2-3; 8 bases are shared with TRBD2. The sample was CD4+ T cells from blood, cultured in vitro. The CDR3, as DNA: TGCAGTGCCCCGGGGGGGGGCACAGATACGCAGTATTTT. Its translation is CSAPGGGTDTQYF.